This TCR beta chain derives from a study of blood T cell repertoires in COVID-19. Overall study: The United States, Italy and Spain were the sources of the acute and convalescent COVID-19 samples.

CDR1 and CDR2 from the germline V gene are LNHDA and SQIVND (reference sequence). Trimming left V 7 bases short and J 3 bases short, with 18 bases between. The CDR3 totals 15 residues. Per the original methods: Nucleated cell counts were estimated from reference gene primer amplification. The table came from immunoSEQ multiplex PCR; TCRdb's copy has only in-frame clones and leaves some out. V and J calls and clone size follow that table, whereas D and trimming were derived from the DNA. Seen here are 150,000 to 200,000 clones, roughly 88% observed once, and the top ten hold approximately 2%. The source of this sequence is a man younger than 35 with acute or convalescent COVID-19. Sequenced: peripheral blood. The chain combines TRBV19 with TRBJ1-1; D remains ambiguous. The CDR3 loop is CASIMWSGGDTEAFF. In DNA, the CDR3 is TGTGCCAGTATAATGTGGTCGGGCGGGGACACTGAAGCTTTCTTT.